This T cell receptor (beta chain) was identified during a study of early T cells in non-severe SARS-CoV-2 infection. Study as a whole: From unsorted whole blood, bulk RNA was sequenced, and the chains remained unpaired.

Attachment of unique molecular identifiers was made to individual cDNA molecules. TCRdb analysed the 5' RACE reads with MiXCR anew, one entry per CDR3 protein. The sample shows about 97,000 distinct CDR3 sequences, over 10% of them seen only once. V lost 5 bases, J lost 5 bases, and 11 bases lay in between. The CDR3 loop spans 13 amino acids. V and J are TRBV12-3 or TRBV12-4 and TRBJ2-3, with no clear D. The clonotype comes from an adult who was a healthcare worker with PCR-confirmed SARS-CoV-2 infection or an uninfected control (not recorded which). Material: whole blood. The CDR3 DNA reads TGTGCCAGCAGTCCCCTTTCGAGAGATACGCAGTATTTT. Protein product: CASSPLSRDTQYF.